A selection of T cell receptor beta chains follows, all from one sample in a study of cytomegalovirus exposure and HLA in healthy donors. Sequencing was performed with immunoSEQ multiplex PCR; in TCRdb, only in-frame clones are kept and a portion is missing. Among around 70,000 clones, roughly four fifths were seen once, and the ten largest hold approximately 6.2%. Input material: PBMCs. Source of these receptors: a human donor in good health. Each CDR3 is given with its conserved first and last residue. The D gene is left open where the match is weak.

J gene,D gene,V gene,CDR3 DNA,CDR3 protein
TRBJ2-5,TRBD2,TRBV28,TGTGCCAGCAGCAGGACTAGCGGACAAGAGACCCAGTACTTC,CASSRTSGQETQYF
TRBJ2-2,TRBD1,TRBV5-4,TGTGCCAGCAGCTTGGGGTTTCCGGGACAGGGGGCCGGGGAGCTGTTTTTT,CASSLGFPGQGAGELFF
TRBJ1-3,-,TRBV11-2,TGTGCCAGCAGCTTAGGTTCTATTGGAAACACCATATATTTT,CASSLGSIGNTIYF
TRBJ1-3,TRBD1,TRBV7-8,TGTGCCAGCAGCTTGTCGAGGGGGCCCGGTGGAAACACCATATATTTT,CASSLSRGPGGNTIYF
TRBJ2-7,-,TRBV7-2,TGTGCCAGCAGCCAGATCGGGGCGGGAATACCCAACGAGCAGTACTTC,CASSQIGAGIPNEQYF
TRBJ1-5,-,TRBV6-1,TGTGCCAGCAGTGAAGCGATGGGGGGTAATAGCAATCAGCCCCAGCATTTT,CASSEAMGGNSNQPQHF
TRBJ1-2,-,TRBV20-1,TGCAGCGGCGGGGGCTACACCTTC,CSGGGYTF
TRBJ2-7,TRBD2,TRBV19,TGTGCCAGTAGTGCTAGCGGGAACTCCTACGAGCAGTACTTC,CASSASGNSYEQYF
TRBJ1-3,TRBD1,TRBV28,TGTGCCAGCAGCCCCGGGACAGTCTCTGGAAACACCATATATTTT,CASSPGTVSGNTIYF
TRBJ1-2,-,TRBV28,TGTGCCAGCAGTCCCCTCCAGCGTAACTATGGCTACCCCTTC,CASSPLQRNYGYPF